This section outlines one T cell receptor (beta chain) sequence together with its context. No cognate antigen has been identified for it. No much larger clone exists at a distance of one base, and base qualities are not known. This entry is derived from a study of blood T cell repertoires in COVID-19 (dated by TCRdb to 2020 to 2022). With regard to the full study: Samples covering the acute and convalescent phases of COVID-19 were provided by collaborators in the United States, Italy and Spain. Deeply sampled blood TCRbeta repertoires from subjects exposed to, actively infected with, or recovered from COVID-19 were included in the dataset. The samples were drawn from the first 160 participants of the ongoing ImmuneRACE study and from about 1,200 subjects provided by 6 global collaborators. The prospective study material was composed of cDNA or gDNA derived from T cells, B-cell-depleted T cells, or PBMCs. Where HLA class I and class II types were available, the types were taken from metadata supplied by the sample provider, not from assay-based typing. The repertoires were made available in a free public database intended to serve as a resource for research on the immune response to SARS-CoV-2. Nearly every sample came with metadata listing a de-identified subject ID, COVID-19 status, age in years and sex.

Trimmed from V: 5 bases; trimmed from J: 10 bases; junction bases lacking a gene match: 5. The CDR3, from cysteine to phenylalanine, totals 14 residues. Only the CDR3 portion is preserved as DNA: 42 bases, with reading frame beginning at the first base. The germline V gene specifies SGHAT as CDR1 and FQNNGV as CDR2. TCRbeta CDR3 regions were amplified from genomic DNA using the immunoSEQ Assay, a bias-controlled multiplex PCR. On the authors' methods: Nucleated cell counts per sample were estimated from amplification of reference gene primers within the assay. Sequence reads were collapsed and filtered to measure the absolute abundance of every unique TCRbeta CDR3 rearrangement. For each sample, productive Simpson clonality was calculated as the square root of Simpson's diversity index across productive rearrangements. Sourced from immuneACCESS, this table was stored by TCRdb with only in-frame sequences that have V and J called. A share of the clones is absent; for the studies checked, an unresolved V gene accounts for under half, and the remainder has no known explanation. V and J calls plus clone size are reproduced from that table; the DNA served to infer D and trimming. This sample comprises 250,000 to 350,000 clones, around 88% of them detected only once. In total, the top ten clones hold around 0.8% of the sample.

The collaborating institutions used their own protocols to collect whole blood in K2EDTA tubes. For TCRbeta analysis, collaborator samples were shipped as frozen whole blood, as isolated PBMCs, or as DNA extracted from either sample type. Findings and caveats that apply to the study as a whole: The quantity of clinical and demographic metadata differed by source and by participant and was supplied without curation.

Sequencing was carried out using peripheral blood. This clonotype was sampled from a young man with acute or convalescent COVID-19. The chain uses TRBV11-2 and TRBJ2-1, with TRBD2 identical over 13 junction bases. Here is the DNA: TGTGCCAGCAGCACCGGACTAGCGGGAGTCGAGCAGTTCTTC. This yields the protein CASSTGLAGVEQFF.